Reported below is one TCR beta chain. The CDR3 totals 14 residues. Germline V lookup: CDR1 MNHNS, CDR2 SASEGT. V was shortened by 1 base and J by 4 bases, with 10 bases between the two germline ends. Profiling relied on immunoSEQ multiplex PCR, and the TCRdb table lists in-frame clones only, not all of them. Of 100,000 to 150,000 clones in the sample, around 92% were seen once. The data derive from a study of control samples from healthy donors and cancer patients. This TCR was recovered from a woman in her forties or fifties in good health. The material sequenced was blood. The rearrangement uses TRBV6-1 and TRBJ2-5; D might be TRBD2 (6 bases). CDR3 amino acids: CASSEVGGRETQYF. The CDR3, as DNA: TGTGCCAGCAGTGAAGTGGGAGGCCGAGAGACCCAGTACTTC.